The 15 T cell receptor beta chains given below trace back to one sample, sequenced in a study of blood T cell repertoires in COVID-19 (dated by TCRdb to the early 2020s). Libraries were prepared through the immunoSEQ multiplex PCR assay. The source is immuneACCESS, and TCRdb retained only in-frame sequences with V and J called. Part of the clones is not carried over; for the studies checked, unresolved V genes explain less than half of this, and the remainder is unexplained. This sample has 50,000 to 60,000 clones in its table, and 70% to 90% of those were observed once. The ten largest clones take up about 26% of the sample. Sequenced: peripheral blood. These receptors originate from a human donor in a cohort sampled during active COVID-19.

In its sample, this clone was seen once. This chain connects TRBV30 to TRBJ2-5; D call uncertain. V lost 0 bases, J lost 5 bases, and 7 bases lay in between. The CDR3 is made up of 12 amino acids. Germline CDR1 reads GTSNPN; CDR2 reads SVGIG (reference sequence). The CDR3 protein is CAWSVNRETQYF. CDR3 coding DNA: TGTGCCTGGAGTGTGAACCGGGAGACCCAGTACTTC.

The chain employs TRBV9 and TRBJ2-1; no clear D. The CDR3 has 13 residues. Germline values: CDR1 SGDLS, CDR2 YYNGEE. The V gene lost 0 bases and the J gene lost 6 bases, with 7 bases spanning the gap. The CDR3 coding sequence is TGTGCCAGCAGCGTAGCCAACAGCAATGAGCAGTTCTTC. It specifies CASSVANSNEQFF. Full variable domain (missing parts from reference TRBV9 and TRBJ2-1): DSGVTQTPKHLITATGQRVTLRCSPRSGDLSVYWYQQSLDQGLQFLIQYYNGEERAKGNILERFSAQQFPDLHSELNLSSLELGDSALYFCASSVANSNEQFFGPGTRLTVL.

The genes are TRBV11-2 and TRBJ1-1; tentative D call: TRBD1 (6 bases). The CDR3 totals 14 residues. Germline CDR1 SGHAT, CDR2 FQNNGV. V was cut by 4 bases and J by 4 bases, with 13 bases left in between. In DNA, the CDR3 is TGTGCCAGCAGCTCAGGGGTTTTACGCACTGAAGCTTTCTTT. The encoded protein is CASSSGVLRTEAFF.

This clone was counted once. The chain employs TRBV19 and TRBJ2-3, with D tentatively TRBD2 (6 bases). Trimming cost V 5 bases and J 2 bases, with 23 bases left between them. The length of the CDR3 is 18 residues. Per the germline V gene, CDR1 is LNHDA and CDR2 is SQIVND (reference sequence). CDR3 amino acids: CASSRQGRLGGDTDTQYF. The CDR3 nucleotides read TGTGCCAGTAGTCGGCAGGGAAGACTAGGTGGGGACACAGATACGCAGTATTTT.

V and J are TRBV11-3 and TRBJ2-4, with D tentatively TRBD2 (6 bases). V was clipped by 1 base and J by 2 bases, with 15 bases between them. The CDR3 sequence is 17 residues long. Germline V gives CDR1 SGHNT, CDR2 YENEEA. The CDR3 spells CASSLVVGSGSKNIQYF. DNA for the CDR3: TGTGCCAGCAGCTTAGTGGTAGGGAGCGGGTCCAAAAACATTCAGTACTTC.

The sample holds one count of this clone. The genes are TRBV19 and TRBJ2-2, with a tentative D call TRBD2 (5 bases). Trimming took off 2 bases at V and 5 bases at J, with 9 bases between the two ends. CDR3 length: 14 residues. Germline CDR1 LNHDA, CDR2 SQIVND (reference sequence). CDR3 loop: CASSIREPTGELFF. The DNA of the CDR3 is TGTGCCAGTAGTATAAGGGAGCCAACCGGGGAGCTGTTTTTT. Based on the CDR3 plus reference TRBV19 and TRBJ2-2, the full variable domain is DGGITQSPKYLFRKEGQNVTLSCEQNLNHDAMYWYRQDPGQGLRLIYYSQIVNDFQKGDIAEGYSVSREKKESFPLTVTSAQKNPTAFYLCASSIREPTGELFFGEGSRLTVL.

This clone has a single count. V is TRBV19 and J is TRBJ2-1, with 10 bases matching TRBD2. J gave up 9 bases and V 2 bases, and 13 bases lay outside the gene matches. CDR1 and CDR2 from the germline V gene are LNHDA and SQIVND (reference sequence). The CDR3 extends over 17 amino acids. CDR3 nucleotide sequence: TGTGCCAGTAGTATAAGGAGGCTAGCGGGAGATGTCACTGAGCAGTTCTTC. Its translation: CASSIRRLAGDVTEQFF.

The chain has TRBV30 and TRBJ1-2; TRBD1 might be the D (6 bases). V was pared by 5 bases and J by 3 bases, with 10 bases between. Germline V gives CDR1 GTSNPN, CDR2 SVGIG (reference sequence). This CDR3 spans 12 amino acids. This chain's CDR3 is CAWQGRYYGYTF. The CDR3 nucleotides read TGTGCCTGGCAGGGGCGCTACTATGGCTACACCTTC.

The CDR3 here is CASSLKSGGELFF. The DNA for the CDR3 is TGCGCCAGCAGCCTGAAGTCGGGCGGGGAGCTGTTTTTT. This chain uses TRBV5-1 with TRBJ2-2, with no clear D. This CDR3 region has 13 residues. Germline V CDR1 and CDR2: SGHRS, YFSETQ. With 4 bases removed from V and 7 bases from J, the gap between germline ends came to 11 bases.

The chain links TRBV21-1 to TRBJ2-7; whether TRBD2, the table's D call, matches the DNA was not checked. TRBV21-1 is classified as a pseudogene. This CDR3 contains 15 residues. The CDR3 loop reads CASNRVGLAGVEQYV. CDR3 sequence (DNA): TGTGCCAGCAACCGGGTGGGGCTAGCGGGAGTCGAGCAGTACGTC.

This clone is a singleton in its sample. The CDR3, as DNA: TGTGCCACCAGTGACCGGAGTGGGACTAGCGGGGGAGAGACCCAGTACTTC. Translated: CATSDRSGTSGGETQYF. The chain links TRBV24-1 to TRBJ2-5; 14 bases are shared with TRBD2. The germline gives CDR1 KGHDR, CDR2 SFDVKD. CDR3 length: 17 amino acids. The J segment lost 4 bases and the V segment lost 4 bases, leaving 7 bases of the junction unmatched.

The chain links TRBV4-1 to TRBJ2-2, with D possibly TRBD1 on 5 matching bases. The CDR3 is 16 residues long. Trimming removed 4 bases from V and 1 base from J, with 13 bases in between. Germline-derived CDR1 and CDR2 are MGHRA and YSYEKL. The CDR3 loop reads CASSRGWGENTGELFF. In DNA, the CDR3 is TGCGCCAGCAGCCGGGGTTGGGGCGAGAACACCGGGGAGCTGTTTTTT.

This chain links TRBV6-2 or TRBV6-3 with TRBJ2-2; tentative D call: TRBD2 (5 bases). The ends were cut back, 6 bases at V and 0 bases at J, with 14 bases in the middle. Germline V CDR1 and CDR2: MNHEY, SVGEGT. The CDR3 spans 16 residues. Here the CDR3 reads CASSPRDYSNTGELFF. The CDR3 DNA reads as TGTGCCAGCAGCCCCCGTGACTACTCGAACACCGGGGAGCTGTTTTTT.

The chain couples TRBV29-1 to TRBJ1-2; a weak D match, TRBD1 (6 bases). Germline CDR1 is SQVTM and CDR2 is ANQGSEA. CDR3 size: 15 residues. The ends were cut back, 0 bases at V and 7 bases at J, with 18 bases in the middle. The CDR3 nucleotides read TGCAGCGTTGAAGAGGACCCGGGACAAAGTCTTGGCTACACCTTC. Translated: CSVEEDPGQSLGYTF.

In regard to this clone: The sample contains more than one DNA sequence encoding this CDR3. The chain combines TRBV7-9 with TRBJ1-1; D uncertain. The CDR3 consists of 13 residues. The V gene lost 5 bases and the J gene lost 0 bases, with 7 bases spanning the gap. Germline CDR1 reads SEHNR; CDR2 reads FQNEAQ (reference sequence). The CDR3 DNA reads as TGTGCCAGCAGCCTATCTGTGAACACTGAAGCTTTCTTT. Translating gives CASSLSVNTEAFF.